This entry concerns a single T cell receptor beta chain. Its antigen remains unidentified. The junction departs from germline at one end; a sequencing error may be responsible. This sample is drawn from a study of regulatory T cells in long-lasting Graves disease. Assembly of TCR beta libraries relied on iRepertoire HTBI primers together with Arm-PCR of CDR3 regions. TCRdb itself ran the multiplex PCR reads through MiXCR, one entry per CDR3 protein. The repertoire holds 550,000 to 700,000 distinct CDR3 sequences, about 16% seen once, with around 12% in the top ten. The germline V gene encodes CDR1 SSHAT and CDR2 FNYEAQ (reference sequence). This CDR3 comprises 15 residues. The time point: newly diagnosed GD, antithyroid drugs for less than 3 months. The TCR library was prepared using RNA isolated from PBMCs. Study-wide results and limits: Preferential use of TRBV28, TRBJ1-2 and TRBJ2-5 was seen in persistent disease.

The same data also contributed to another study, on T cells in Graves' hyperthyroidism and ophthalmopathy. That work contributes: Diagnosis rested on symptoms, serum thyroxine and TRAb, thyroid ultrasound, and orbital computed tomography.

This sample comprised peripheral blood mononuclear cells (PBMCs), obtained at new diagnosis, from a patient treated with antithyroid drugs. This chain links TRBV7-7 with TRBJ2-2, with TRBD1 matching 8 bases. The clonotype comes from a man younger than 35 with Graves disease. For the CDR3, the DNA is TGTGCTAGCAGCCAGGGACAGGTGAACACCGGGGAGCTGTTTTTT. It specifies CASSQGQVNTGELFF.